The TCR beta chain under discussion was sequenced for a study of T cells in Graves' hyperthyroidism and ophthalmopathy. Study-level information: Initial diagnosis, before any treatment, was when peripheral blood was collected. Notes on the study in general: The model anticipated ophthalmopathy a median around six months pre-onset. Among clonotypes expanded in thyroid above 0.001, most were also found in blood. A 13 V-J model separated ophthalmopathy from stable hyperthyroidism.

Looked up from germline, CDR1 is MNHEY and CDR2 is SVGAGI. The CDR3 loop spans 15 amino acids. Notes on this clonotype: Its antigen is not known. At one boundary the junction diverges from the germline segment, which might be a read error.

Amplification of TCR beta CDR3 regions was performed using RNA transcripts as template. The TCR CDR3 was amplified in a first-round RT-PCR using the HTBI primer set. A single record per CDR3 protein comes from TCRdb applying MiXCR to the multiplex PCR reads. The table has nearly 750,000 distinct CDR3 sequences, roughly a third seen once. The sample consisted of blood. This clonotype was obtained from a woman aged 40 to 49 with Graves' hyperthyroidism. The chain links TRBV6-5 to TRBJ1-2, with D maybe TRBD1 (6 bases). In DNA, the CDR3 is TGTGCCAGCCTCCCCCAAGACAGGCGGAACTTTGGCTACACCTTC. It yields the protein CASLPQDRRNFGYTF.